Below are 2 T cell receptor beta chains sequenced from a single sample in a study of blood T cells in healthy people across ages. The use of a sample-barcoded 5' primer and a J-beta primer mix characterized a second PCR of about 6 to 12 cycles. TCRdb re-called the 5' RACE reads through MiXCR, storing one row per CDR3 protein. This sample has over a million distinct CDR3 sequences; approximately 40% occur once, and the top ten carry roughly 7.9%. Sequencing input: blood. The receptor source for this set is a woman younger than 35 in good health.

V and J are TRBV9 and TRBJ2-7; D might be TRBD2 (7 bases). CDR3 size: 15 residues. Trimming cost V 4 bases and J 2 bases, with 16 bases left between them. Per germline, CDR1 SGDLS and CDR2 YYNGEE. CDR3 sequence: CASSPMGGDTYEQYF. DNA for the CDR3: TGTGCCAGCAGCCCCATGGGGGGGGACACCTACGAGCAGTACTTC.

The rearrangement joins TRBV28 to TRBJ2-7, with D unresolved. In germline, CDR1 is MDHEN, CDR2 SYDVKM. This CDR3 spans 15 amino acids. The V end was cut by 1 base, the J end by 5 bases, with 15 bases between. The CDR3 nucleotides read TGTGCCAGCAGTTTATTTGGGCAGGTAGATCACGAGCAGTACTTC. As protein: CASSLFGQVDHEQYF.